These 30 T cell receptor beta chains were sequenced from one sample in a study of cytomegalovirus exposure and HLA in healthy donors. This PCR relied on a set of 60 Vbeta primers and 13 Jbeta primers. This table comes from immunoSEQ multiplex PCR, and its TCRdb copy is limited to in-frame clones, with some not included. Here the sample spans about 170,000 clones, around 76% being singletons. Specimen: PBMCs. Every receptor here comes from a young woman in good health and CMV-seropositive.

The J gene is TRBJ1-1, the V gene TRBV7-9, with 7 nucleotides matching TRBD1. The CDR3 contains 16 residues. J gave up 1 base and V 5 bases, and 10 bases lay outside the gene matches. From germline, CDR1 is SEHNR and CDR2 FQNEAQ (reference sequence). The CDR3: CASSRLPTGTNTEAFF. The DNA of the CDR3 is TGTGCCAGCAGCCGGCTCCCGACAGGGACGAACACTGAAGCTTTCTTT.

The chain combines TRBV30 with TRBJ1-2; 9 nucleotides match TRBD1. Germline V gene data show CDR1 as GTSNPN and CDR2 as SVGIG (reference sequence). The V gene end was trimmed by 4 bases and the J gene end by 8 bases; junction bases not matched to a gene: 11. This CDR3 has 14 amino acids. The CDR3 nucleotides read TGTGCCTGGACACTGACAGGGGGAACCCGGGGCTACACCTTC. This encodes CAWTLTGGTRGYTF.

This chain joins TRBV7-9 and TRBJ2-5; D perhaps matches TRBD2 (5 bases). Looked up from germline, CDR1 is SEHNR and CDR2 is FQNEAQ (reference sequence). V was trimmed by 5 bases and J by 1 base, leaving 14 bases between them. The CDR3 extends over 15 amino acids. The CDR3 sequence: CASSPSGVPQETQYF. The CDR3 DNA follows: TGTGCCAGCAGCCCCTCCGGGGTCCCCCAAGAGACCCAGTACTTC.

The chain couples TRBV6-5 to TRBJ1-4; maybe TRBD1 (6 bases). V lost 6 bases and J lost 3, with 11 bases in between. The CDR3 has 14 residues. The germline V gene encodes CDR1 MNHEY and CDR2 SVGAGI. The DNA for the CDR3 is TGTGCCAGCAGACAGGGTTGGGCTAATGAAAAACTGTTTTTT. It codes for CASRQGWANEKLFF.

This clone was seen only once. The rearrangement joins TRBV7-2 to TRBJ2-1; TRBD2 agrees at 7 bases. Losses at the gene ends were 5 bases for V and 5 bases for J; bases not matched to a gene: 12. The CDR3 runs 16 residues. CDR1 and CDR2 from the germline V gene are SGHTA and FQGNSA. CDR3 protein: CASSQRWRGSHNEQFF. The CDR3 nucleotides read TGTGCCAGCAGCCAAAGGTGGCGGGGGTCCCACAATGAGCAGTTCTTC.

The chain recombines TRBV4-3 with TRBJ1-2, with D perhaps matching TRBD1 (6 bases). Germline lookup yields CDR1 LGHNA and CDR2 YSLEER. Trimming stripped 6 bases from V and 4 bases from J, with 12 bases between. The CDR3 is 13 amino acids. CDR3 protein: CASRGSGAYGYTF. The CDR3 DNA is TGCGCCAGCAGGGGGTCAGGGGCCTATGGCTACACCTTC.

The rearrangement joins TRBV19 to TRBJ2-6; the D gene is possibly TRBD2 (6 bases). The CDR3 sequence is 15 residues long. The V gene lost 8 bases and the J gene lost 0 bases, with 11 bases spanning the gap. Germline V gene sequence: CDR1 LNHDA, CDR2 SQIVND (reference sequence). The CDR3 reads CASGGRSSGANVLTF. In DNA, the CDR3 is TGTGCCAGTGGAGGGCGGTCCTCTGGGGCCAACGTCCTGACTTTC.

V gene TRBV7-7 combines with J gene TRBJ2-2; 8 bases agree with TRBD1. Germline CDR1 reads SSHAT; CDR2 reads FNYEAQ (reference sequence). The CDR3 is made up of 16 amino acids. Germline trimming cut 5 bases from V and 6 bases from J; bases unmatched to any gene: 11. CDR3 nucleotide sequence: TGTGCCAGCAGCCCTAGGGCAGGGGGCGTTTCCGGGGAGCTGTTTTTT. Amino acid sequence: CASSPRAGGVSGELFF.

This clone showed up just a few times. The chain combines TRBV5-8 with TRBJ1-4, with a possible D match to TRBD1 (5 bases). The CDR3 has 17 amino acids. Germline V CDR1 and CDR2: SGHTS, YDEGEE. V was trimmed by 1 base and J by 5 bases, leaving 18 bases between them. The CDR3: CASSLRGAWGDNEKLFF. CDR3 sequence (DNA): TGTGCCAGCAGCTTGCGAGGTGCTTGGGGGGACAATGAAAAACTGTTTTTT.

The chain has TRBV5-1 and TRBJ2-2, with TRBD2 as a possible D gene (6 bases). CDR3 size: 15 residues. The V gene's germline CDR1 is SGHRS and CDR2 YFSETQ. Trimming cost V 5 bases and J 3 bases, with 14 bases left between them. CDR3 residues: CASRPGTSYTGELFF. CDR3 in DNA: TGCGCCAGCAGACCCGGGACTTCTTACACCGGGGAGCTGTTTTTT. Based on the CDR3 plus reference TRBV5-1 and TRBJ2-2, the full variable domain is KAGVTQTPRYLIKTRGQQVTLSCSPISGHRSVSWYQQTPGQGLQFLFEYFSETQRNKGNFPGRFSGRQFSNSRSEMNVSTLELGDSALYLCASRPGTSYTGELFFGEGSRLTVL.

The CDR3 coding sequence is TGTGCCAGCAGTGGATACAGGGGGCTCTCACCCCTCCACTTT. Amino acid sequence: CASSGYRGLSPLHF. V gene TRBV2 combines with J gene TRBJ1-6; 9 bases match TRBD1. Trimming removed 4 bases from V and 10 bases from J; junction bases left unmatched: 5. Looked up from germline, CDR1 is SNHLY and CDR2 is FYNNEI. The CDR3 runs 14 residues.

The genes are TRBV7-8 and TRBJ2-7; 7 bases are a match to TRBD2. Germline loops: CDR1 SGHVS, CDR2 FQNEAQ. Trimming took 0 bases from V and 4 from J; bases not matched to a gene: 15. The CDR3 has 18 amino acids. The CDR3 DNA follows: TGTGCCAGCAGCTTAGCCACCAGCGGGGCCTTTTGGGTTTACGAGCAGTACTTC. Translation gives CASSLATSGAFWVYEQYF.

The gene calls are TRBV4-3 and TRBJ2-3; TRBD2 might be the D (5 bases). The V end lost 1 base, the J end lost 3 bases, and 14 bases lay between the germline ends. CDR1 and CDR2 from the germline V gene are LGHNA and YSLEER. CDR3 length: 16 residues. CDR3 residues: CASSQVRTGGTDTQYF. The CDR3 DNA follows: TGCGCCAGCAGCCAAGTGAGAACGGGCGGGACAGATACGCAGTATTTT.

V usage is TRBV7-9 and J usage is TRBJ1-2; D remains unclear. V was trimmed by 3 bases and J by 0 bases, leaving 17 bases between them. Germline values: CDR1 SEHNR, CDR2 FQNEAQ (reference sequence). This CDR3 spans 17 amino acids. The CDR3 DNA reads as TGTGCCAGCAGCTTGGGGTTAGGACTCCAAACTAACTATGGCTACACCTTC. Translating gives CASSLGLGLQTNYGYTF. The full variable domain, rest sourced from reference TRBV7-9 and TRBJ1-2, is DTGVSQNPRHKITKRGQNVTFRCDPISEHNRLYWYRQTLGQGPEFLTYFQNEAQLEKSRLLSDRFSAERPKGSFSTLEIQRTEQGDSAMYLCASSLGLGLQTNYGYTFGSGTRLTVV.

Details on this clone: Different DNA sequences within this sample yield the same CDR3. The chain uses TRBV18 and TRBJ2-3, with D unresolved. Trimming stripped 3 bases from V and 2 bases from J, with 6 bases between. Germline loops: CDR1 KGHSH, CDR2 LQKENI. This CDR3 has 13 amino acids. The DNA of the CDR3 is TGTGCCAGCTCACCCTCTTCCACAGATACGCAGTATTTT. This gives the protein CASSPSSTDTQYF.

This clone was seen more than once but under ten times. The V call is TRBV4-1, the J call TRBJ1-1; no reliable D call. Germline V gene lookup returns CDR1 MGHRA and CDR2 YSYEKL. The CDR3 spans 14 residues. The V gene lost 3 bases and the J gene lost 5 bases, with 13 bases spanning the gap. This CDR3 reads CASSHPGTETEAFF. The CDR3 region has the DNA TGCGCCAGCAGCCACCCGGGAACGGAGACTGAAGCTTTCTTT.

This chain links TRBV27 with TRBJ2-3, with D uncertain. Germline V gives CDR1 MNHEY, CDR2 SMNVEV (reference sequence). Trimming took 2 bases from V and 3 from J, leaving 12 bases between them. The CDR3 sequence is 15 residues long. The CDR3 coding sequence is TGTGCCAGCAGTTTAGCCACGGCTAGTACAGATACGCAGTATTTT. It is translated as CASSLATASTDTQYF.

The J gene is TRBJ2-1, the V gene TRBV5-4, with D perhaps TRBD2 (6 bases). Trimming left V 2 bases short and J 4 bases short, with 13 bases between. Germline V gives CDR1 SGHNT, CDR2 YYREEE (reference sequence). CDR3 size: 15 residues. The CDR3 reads CASSFMAGSYNEQFF. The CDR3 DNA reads TGTGCCAGCAGCTTTATGGCGGGATCATACAATGAGCAGTTCTTC.

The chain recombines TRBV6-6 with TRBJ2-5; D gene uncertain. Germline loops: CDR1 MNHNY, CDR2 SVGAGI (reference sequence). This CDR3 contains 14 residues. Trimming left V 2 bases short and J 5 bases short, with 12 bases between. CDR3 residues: CASSYTSGWETQYF. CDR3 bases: TGTGCCAGCAGTTACACCTCCGGGTGGGAGACCCAGTACTTC.

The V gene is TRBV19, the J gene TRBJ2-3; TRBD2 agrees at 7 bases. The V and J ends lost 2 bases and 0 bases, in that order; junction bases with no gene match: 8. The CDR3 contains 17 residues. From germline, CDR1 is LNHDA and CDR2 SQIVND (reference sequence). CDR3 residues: CASSIRAAGFSTDTQYF. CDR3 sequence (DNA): TGTGCCAGTAGTATACGCGCAGCGGGGTTTAGCACAGATACGCAGTATTTT.

The CDR3 DNA follows: TGTGCCACCAGCACGGGTCGGGAAAACATTCAGTACTTC. Its protein is CATSTGRENIQYF. The chain recombines TRBV15 with TRBJ2-4; the D is unclear. Germline V CDR1 and CDR2: LNHNV, YYDKDF (reference sequence). Trimming removed 4 bases from V and 5 bases from J, with 9 bases in between. The CDR3 spans 13 residues. Full variable domain (missing parts from reference TRBV15 and TRBJ2-4): DAMVIQNPRYQVTQFGKPVTLSCSQTLNHNVMYWYQQKSSQAPKLLFHYYDKDFNNEADTPDNFQSRRPNTSFCFLDIRSPGLGDTAMYLCATSTGRENIQYFGAGTRLSVL.

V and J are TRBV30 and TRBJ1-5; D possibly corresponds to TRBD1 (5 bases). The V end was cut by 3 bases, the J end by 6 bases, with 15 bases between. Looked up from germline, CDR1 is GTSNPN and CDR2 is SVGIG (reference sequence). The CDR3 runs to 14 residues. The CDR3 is CAWRGLGSGQPQHF. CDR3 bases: TGTGCCTGGAGGGGGCTAGGGTCGGGTCAGCCCCAGCATTTT. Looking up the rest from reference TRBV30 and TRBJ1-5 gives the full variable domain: SQTIHQWPATLVQPVGSPLSLECTVEGTSNPNLYWYRQAAGRGLQLLFYSVGIGQISSEVPQNLSASRPQDRQFILSSKKLLLSDSGFYLCAWRGLGSGQPQHFGDGTRLSIL.

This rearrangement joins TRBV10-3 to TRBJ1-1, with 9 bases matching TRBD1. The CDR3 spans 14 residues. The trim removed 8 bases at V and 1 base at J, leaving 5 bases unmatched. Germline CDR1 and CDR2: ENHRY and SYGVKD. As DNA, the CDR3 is TGTGCCATCCAAGGGGACAGGGAGAACACTGAAGCTTTCTTT. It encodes CAIQGDRENTEAFF.

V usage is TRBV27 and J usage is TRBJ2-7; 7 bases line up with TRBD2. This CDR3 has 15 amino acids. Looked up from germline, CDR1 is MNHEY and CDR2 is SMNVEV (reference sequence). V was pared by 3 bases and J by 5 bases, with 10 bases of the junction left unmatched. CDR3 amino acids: CASSLGGLDMDEQYF. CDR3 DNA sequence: TGTGCCAGCAGTTTGGGAGGGTTGGATATGGACGAGCAGTACTTC.

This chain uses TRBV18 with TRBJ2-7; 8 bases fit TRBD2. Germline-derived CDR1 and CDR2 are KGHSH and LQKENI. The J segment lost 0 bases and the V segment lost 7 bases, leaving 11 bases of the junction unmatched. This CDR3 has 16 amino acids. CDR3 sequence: CASYSGGPGPSYEQYF. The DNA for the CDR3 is TGTGCCAGCTATTCGGGGGGGCCAGGCCCCTCCTACGAGCAGTACTTC.

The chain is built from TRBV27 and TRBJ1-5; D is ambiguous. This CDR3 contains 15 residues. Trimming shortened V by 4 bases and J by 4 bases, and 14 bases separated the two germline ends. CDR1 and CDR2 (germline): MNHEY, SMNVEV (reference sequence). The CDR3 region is CASSSRQDWNQPQHF. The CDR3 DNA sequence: TGTGCCAGCAGTTCCCGCCAGGATTGGAATCAGCCCCAGCATTTT.

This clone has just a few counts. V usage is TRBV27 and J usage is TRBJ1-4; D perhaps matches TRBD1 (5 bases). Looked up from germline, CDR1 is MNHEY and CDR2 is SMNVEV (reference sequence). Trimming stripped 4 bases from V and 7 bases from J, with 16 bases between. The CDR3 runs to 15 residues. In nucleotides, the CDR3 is TGTGCCAGCAGTTCGATCGGGACGGAGGGTGAAAAACTGTTTTTT. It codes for CASSSIGTEGEKLFF.

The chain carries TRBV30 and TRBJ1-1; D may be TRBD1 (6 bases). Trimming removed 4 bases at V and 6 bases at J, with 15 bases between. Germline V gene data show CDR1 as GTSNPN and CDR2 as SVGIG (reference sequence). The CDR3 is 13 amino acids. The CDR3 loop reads CAWIRPGGAEAFF. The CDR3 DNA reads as TGTGCCTGGATCCGACCGGGGGGCGCTGAAGCTTTCTTT.

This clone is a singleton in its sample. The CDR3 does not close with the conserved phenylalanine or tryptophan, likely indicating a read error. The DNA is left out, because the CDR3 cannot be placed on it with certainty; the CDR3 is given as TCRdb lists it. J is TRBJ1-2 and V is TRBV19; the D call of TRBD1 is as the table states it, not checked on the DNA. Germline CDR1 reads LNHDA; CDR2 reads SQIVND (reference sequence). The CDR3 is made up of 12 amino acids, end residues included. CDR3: CASSMGQGATDI.

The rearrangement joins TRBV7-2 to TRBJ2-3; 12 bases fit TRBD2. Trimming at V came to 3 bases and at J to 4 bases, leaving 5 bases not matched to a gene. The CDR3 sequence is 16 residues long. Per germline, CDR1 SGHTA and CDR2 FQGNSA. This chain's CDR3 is CASSFLAGGRADTQYF. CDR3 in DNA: TGTGCCAGCAGCTTCCTAGCGGGGGGGCGGGCAGATACGCAGTATTTT.